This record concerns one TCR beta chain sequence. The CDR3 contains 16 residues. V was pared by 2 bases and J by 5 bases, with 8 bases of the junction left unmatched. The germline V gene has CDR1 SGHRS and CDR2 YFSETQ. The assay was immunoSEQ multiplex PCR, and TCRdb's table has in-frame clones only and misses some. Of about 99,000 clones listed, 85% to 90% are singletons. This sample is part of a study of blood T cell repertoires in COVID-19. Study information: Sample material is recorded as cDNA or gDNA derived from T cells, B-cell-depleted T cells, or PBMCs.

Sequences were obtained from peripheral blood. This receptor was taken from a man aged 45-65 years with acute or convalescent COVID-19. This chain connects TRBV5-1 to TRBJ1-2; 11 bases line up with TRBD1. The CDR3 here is CASSFRTGGGRYGYTF. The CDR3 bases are TGCGCCAGCAGCTTTAGGACAGGGGGCGGAAGATATGGCTACACCTTC.